This TCR beta chain comes out of a study of CD8 T cells in ankylosing spondylitis. Details on this clonotype: The antigen remains unidentified.

Study results and limitations: Disease-linked clones, CD8+, were relatively rare in peripheral blood. Previous work reported some of these motif variants in the synovial fluid and blood of reactive arthritis.

Quantitative 5'-RACE with molecular barcodes generated TCR beta libraries. Each CDR3 protein gets one entry after TCRdb re-called the 5' RACE reads with MiXCR. The profile covers around 210,000 distinct CDR3 sequences, with 8% to 9% appearing a single time and more than 4% taken by the ten largest. Sequencing was performed on blood, either unsorted or a sorted T cell fraction (not recorded which). The receptor's source is a female donor with ankylosing spondylitis or in good health (not recorded which).

The CDR3 nucleotides are TGTGCCAGCAGCCCCCTGGAAAGGGGACCCTATGGCTACACCTTC. Amino acids: CASSPLERGPYGYTF. This sequence joins TRBV7-2 and TRBJ1-2; a weak D match, TRBD1 (5 bases). Germline V gene lookup returns CDR1 SGHTA and CDR2 FQGNSA. The CDR3 extends over 15 amino acids. The V and J ends lost 5 bases and 4 bases respectively, with 17 bases between them. The full variable domain, its missing parts supplied by reference TRBV7-2 and TRBJ1-2, is GAGVSQSPSNKVTEKGKDVELRCDPISGHTALYWYRQSLGQGLEFLIYFQGNSAPDKSGLPSDRFSAERTGGSVSTLTIQRTQQEDSAVYLCASSPLERGPYGYTFGSGTRLTVV.